This T cell receptor beta chain appears in the sequencing data of a study of T cells in severe cutaneous drug reactions (dated by TCRdb to between 2017 and 2020). Regarding the research as a whole: Patients were recruited between about 2011 and 2019 from Taiwan, Thailand and a European registry network. Only patients with a probable or definite SJS/TEN or DRESS diagnosis by RegiSCAR criteria were enrolled. The Naranjo algorithm and the ALDEN drug causality algorithm were used to assign the culprit drug. Biological samples, such as blister fluids/cells and PBMC, were collected from patients during the acute or recovery stage. Single-cell sequencing, quantitative PCR validation, functional assays and transgenic mouse experiments were combined with bulk TCR sequencing. To build the libraries, iRepertoire multiplex PCR was used, and the authors pointed to a comparison in which iRepertoire and 5' RACE methods, with or without UMI, captured abundant clonotypes similarly.

The CDR3 has 15 amino acids, counting the end cysteine and phenylalanine. A DNA sequence was not provided. Per the germline V gene (reference sequence), DFQATT is the CDR1 and SNEGSKA is the CDR2. Concerning this clonotype: Its recognized antigen is unknown.

For both bulk and single-cell sequencing, libraries were prepared with the iRepertoire multiplex PCR system using TCR subtype-specific primers. Bulk TCR beta libraries were generated by multiplex PCR with primers targeting V, D and J gene regions. Each sample contributed roughly 100-500 ng of RNA as input for preparing the bulk TCR library. An Illumina MiSeq was used to sequence bulk TCR beta amplicons. The authors' pipeline ran thus. Sample misassignments and low-quality sequencing reads were removed through quality control steps. CDR3 was defined as the amino acids between the V-gene Y[YFLI]C motif and the J-segment [FW]GXGT motif. CDR3 clonotypes and TRBV and TRBJ gene assignments were based on the IMGT database. For each sample, TRBV expression was normalized against the mean for the same gene in PBMC from approximately 43 healthy donors. TCRdb reprocessed the reads, and each CDR3 protein sequence is entered once, without DNA. It is TCRdb's table, rather than the study itself, that gives the V and J calls and clone size. In this sample's table one finds around 8,000 distinct CDR3 sequences. Approximately 24% of the sample is held by the ten biggest clonotypes.

Broader findings and caveats from the paper: A public TCRbeta CDR3, present at a mean of 13.57% in all seven CBZ-SJS/TEN blister samples, was undetectable or scarce in PBMC from tolerant controls and healthy donors. A strong increase in TRBV12-4 usage was observed in CBZ-SJS/TEN patients, with averages of about 32% in blister cells and 4.5% to 5% in PBMC. The authors stated that further study is still needed to find out whether the public TCR applies more generally to SJS/TEN caused by other drugs.

Sequenced donors were patients with carbamazepine-induced Stevens-Johnson syndrome or toxic epidermal necrolysis (CBZ-SJS/TEN). Patients with drug-induced severe cutaneous adverse reactions had T cell receptor repertoires profiled by next-generation sequencing to look for drug-specific clonotypes. RNA was isolated either from blister cells of skin lesions or from peripheral blood mononuclear cells. The rearrangement joined TRBV20-1 to TRBJ2-7; no DNA is available, so the TRBD1 call from TCRdb remains unchecked. Sequenced material: cells from a skin blister. The sample's cell subset or site label is to be understood as: unsorted cells from skin lesion blisters. The source of this sequence is a human donor with a severe cutaneous adverse drug reaction. The CDR3 corresponds to CSASDPGGAKKDQYF.